One sample yielded the 10 T cell receptor beta chains listed below, sequenced in a study of regulatory T cells in long-lasting Graves disease. Time point here: newly diagnosed GD, antithyroid drugs for less than 3 months. The TCR library was made from RNA that had been extracted from PBMCs in TRIzol. Researchers made TCR beta libraries by using iRepertoire HTBI primers and running Arm-PCR on CDR3 regions. TCRdb re-called the multiplex PCR reads through MiXCR, storing one row per CDR3 protein. The table lists fewer than 450,000 distinct CDR3 sequences, over 14% of them singletons, with over 7% in the top ten. The data were also submitted as part of a second study, on T cells in Graves' hyperthyroidism and ophthalmopathy.

Here the sequenced sample was peripheral blood mononuclear cells (PBMCs), taken at new diagnosis, from a patient treated with antithyroid drugs. The receptors come from a woman aged 40-49 years with Graves disease.

This clonotype was picked up a small number of times. This chain connects TRBV4-1 to TRBJ1-1; D might be TRBD1 (5 bases). Trimming pared 1 base from V and 10 bases from J, leaving 13 bases between. The CDR3 is made up of 13 amino acids. Germline V gene sequence: CDR1 MGHRA, CDR2 YSYEKL. The CDR3 sequence is CASSQGPGIAAFF. In DNA, the CDR3 is TGCGCCAGCAGCCAAGGACCAGGGATCGCAGCTTTCTTT.

This clonotype was detected many times. This chain joins TRBV2 and TRBJ1-1; D may be TRBD1 (6 bases). Germline V lookup: CDR1 SNHLY, CDR2 FYNNEI. CDR3 length: 15 residues. Trimming stripped 5 bases from V and 6 bases from J, with 19 bases between. The CDR3 loop is CASSTPPRGGAEAFF. DNA of the CDR3: TGTGCCAGCAGTACCCCGCCGAGGGGGGGAGCTGAAGCTTTCTTT.

This clonotype occurred many times. The V and J genes are TRBV12-3 or TRBV12-4 and TRBJ1-6; 9 nucleotides align to TRBD1. The CDR3 totals 15 residues. V shed 7 bases and J 7 bases; nucleotides not matched to a gene: 8. The CDR3 spells CASTLGQGDNSPLHF. Here the CDR3 DNA reads TGTGCCAGCACCCTGGGACAGGGAGACAATTCACCCCTCCACTTT.

There are many counts of this clonotype. V usage is TRBV24-1 and J usage is TRBJ2-7; TRBD2 aligns across 14 bases. There are 14 residues in the CDR3. The ends lost 5 bases at V and 6 bases at J; junction bases unmatched: 2. Germline CDR1 reads KGHDR; CDR2 reads SFDVKD. CDR3 in DNA: TGTGCCACCAGTGTCGGGACTAGCGGGAGCGAGCAGTACTTC. Its protein product is CATSVGTSGSEQYF.

The genes are TRBV5-4 and TRBJ2-1, with D possibly being TRBD2 (5 bases). This CDR3 contains 14 residues. The germline V gene encodes CDR1 SGHNT and CDR2 YYREEE (reference sequence). V was pared by 4 bases and J by 9 bases, with 17 bases between. Here the CDR3 DNA reads TGTGCCAGCAGCCGGGTCGGGGTGACTGGTGAGCAGTTCTTC. It yields the protein CASSRVGVTGEQFF.

This clonotype was observed at least ten times. The rearrangement uses TRBV6-6 and TRBJ1-2, with D maybe TRBD1 (6 bases). V lost 0 bases and J lost 8, with 10 bases in between. The germline CDR1 and CDR2 sequences are MNHNY and SVGAGI (reference sequence). CDR3 size: 13 residues. In DNA form, the CDR3 reads TGTGCCAGCAGTTACTCGAGGGGGTCGGGCTACACCTTC. Encoded protein: CASSYSRGSGYTF.

V gene TRBV20-1 combines with J gene TRBJ1-2; 8 bases are shared with TRBD1. V was pared by 6 bases and J by 5 bases, with 5 bases of the junction left unmatched. The length of the CDR3 is 12 residues. CDR1 is DFQATT and CDR2 is SNEGSKA in the germline V gene (reference sequence). The CDR3 DNA sequence: TGCAGTGCAAGGACAGGGCAATATGGCTACACCTTC. This codes for CSARTGQYGYTF.

This chain connects TRBV9 to TRBJ1-4; tentative D call: TRBD1 (5 bases). V was trimmed by 3 bases and J by 8 bases, leaving 14 bases between them. The CDR3 length is 14 residues. Germline values: CDR1 SGDLS, CDR2 YYNGEE. Written as DNA, the CDR3 is TGTGCCAGCAGCGCCGTGGGGGGGAACGAAAAACTGTTTTTT. This codes for CASSAVGGNEKLFF. Together with reference TRBV9 and TRBJ1-4, the CDR3 gives the full variable domain: DSGVTQTPKHLITATGQRVTLRCSPRSGDLSVYWYQQSLDQGLQFLIQYYNGEERAKGNILERFSAQQFPDLHSELNLSSLELGDSALYFCASSAVGGNEKLFFGSGTQLSVL.

The sample holds many counts of this clonotype. The chain has TRBV19 and TRBJ2-7; TRBD2 agrees at 12 bases. Per germline, CDR1 LNHDA and CDR2 SQIVND (reference sequence). The J segment lost 4 bases and the V segment lost 3 bases, leaving 4 bases of the junction unmatched. The length of the CDR3 is 15 residues. CDR3 sequence reads: CASSMASGRGYEQYF. The CDR3 coding sequence is TGTGCCAGTAGTATGGCTAGCGGGAGGGGATACGAGCAGTACTTC.

V usage is TRBV2 and J usage is TRBJ2-3; 8 bases line up with TRBD1. The germline V gene has CDR1 SNHLY and CDR2 FYNNEI. The V segment lost 6 bases and the J segment 4 bases; nucleotides outside the gene matches: 9. This CDR3 is built from 15 residues. The CDR3 loop reads CASSMDRASPDTQYF. The CDR3 DNA is TGTGCCAGCAGCATGGACAGGGCGTCTCCAGATACGCAGTATTTT.